The T cell receptor (beta chain) described here comes from a study of T-cell reconstitution after alpha-beta-depleted transplantation in children. Unique molecular identifiers tagged the TCRbeta library. From the PCR reads, TCRdb called clonotypes with MiXCR, one entry per CDR3 protein. The sample has around 190,000 distinct CDR3 sequences; about 7% are singletons. The CDR3 totals 14 residues. Between the trimmed V and J ends, which lost 3 bases and 0 bases, there was a span of 7 bases. The V gene's germline CDR1 is MDHEN and CDR2 SYDVKM. The clonotype was recovered from a boy aged 2 to 10 with acute lymphoblastic leukemia, due to receive a stem cell transplant. Here the sequenced sample was PBMCs, taken before TCRalphabeta/CD19-depleted stem cell transplant. The gene calls are TRBV28 and TRBJ2-3; TRBD2 might be the D (5 bases). The CDR3 DNA reads TGTGCCAGCAGTTTTCGGGATAGCACAGATACGCAGTATTTT. It is translated as CASSFRDSTDTQYF.